This T cell receptor (beta chain) appears in the sequencing data of a study of beta chain features in type 1 diabetes. General study findings and limits: Type 1 diabetes patients had moderately but significantly shorter TCRB CDR3s in all four CD4+ subsets.

There are 14 residues in the CDR3. V lost 9 bases to trimming and J lost 5 bases; unmatched junction nucleotides: 8. Germline CDR1 MNHEY, CDR2 SVGAGI. This clone has a handful of counts. Its antigen is still unknown. Of the isolated RNA, all was reverse transcribed, and so the sequenced material was expressed TCRB transcripts. Profiling relied on immunoSEQ multiplex PCR, and the TCRdb table lists in-frame clones only, not all of them. The sample holds over 650,000 clones, over 12% seen once. Sequencing was done on a sample of naive CD4+ T cells from blood. The V and J genes are TRBV6-5 and TRBJ1-5; 9 bases agree with TRBD1. The TCR originated in a young man with type 1 diabetes. The CDR3 sequence is CASSNGDRDQPQHF. DNA for the CDR3: TGTGCCAGTTCTAACGGGGACAGGGATCAGCCCCAGCATTTT.